Described below is a single TCR beta chain sequence and its context. It has no known antigen specificity. No base quality values were provided; no much bigger clone lies one nucleotide off. This sample was taken from a study of tumour-infiltrating T cells in Burkitt lymphoma (dated by TCRdb to 2018 to 2021). In the study overall: All epidemiological subtypes of Burkitt lymphoma were represented among the roughly 82 patients who made up the cohort. TCR repertoire data were correlated with clinical outcome; productive clonality predicted overall and progression-free survival, independent of established prognosticators including age at diagnosis. The paper as a whole reports these results and caveats: Several public clonotypes shared across numerous Burkitt lymphoma patients were found, suggesting shared tumour neoantigen selection absent from diffuse large B-cell lymphoma.

Libraries were made using the immunoSEQ multiplex PCR assay. TCRdb re-hosts the immuneACCESS table, in-frame sequences only. Its copies lack some clones; in the studies checked, an unresolved V gene accounts for under half of them, and the cause for the rest is not known. The sample records about 2,200 clones, about 15% of which are singletons. Jointly, the top ten make up over 9.5% of the sample. The CDR3 sequence holds 13 residues, the cysteine and phenylalanine included. Only CDR3 DNA is held: 39 bases, read in frame from base 1. V and J are truncated by 6 bases and 7 bases respectively, leaving an intervening sequence of 14 bases. CDR1 MGHDK and CDR2 SYGVNS were looked up in the germline V gene.

The TCR sequence derives from a human donor with Burkitt lymphoma. Sequenced sample: tumor tissue. The chain joins TRBV25-1 to TRBJ2-3; the D gene is tentatively TRBD1 or TRBD2, each matching 5 bases. The CDR3 amino acid sequence is: CASSKPGTNTQYF. The DNA sequence is given as TGTGCCAGCAGCAAACCCGGGACGAATACGCAGTATTTT.